This T cell receptor (beta chain) stems from a study of CXCR3-negative and CXCR3-positive naive CD8 T cells. Points on this clonotype: Its antigen remains unidentified.

Study results and limitations: Researchers reported similar TRBV-TRBJ usage in naive CXCR3-negative and CXCR3-positive cells, though memory differed. Memory CD8+ cells showed much lower diversity, while both naive subsets displayed comparably high diversity.

Germline loops: CDR1 SGHRS, CDR2 YFSETQ. This CDR3 contains 13 residues. The study made its TRB cDNA libraries by 5' RACE, adding UMI labels. TCRdb reprocessed the 5' RACE reads and reports one entry per CDR3 protein, with no DNA. The ten top clones account for nearly 0.5%, within a sample of 100,000 to 150,000 distinct CDR3 sequences. The genes are TRBV5-1 and TRBJ2-3; TCRdb selects TRBD1, and the lack of DNA leaves this call unchecked. The sample comprised naive CXCR3- CD8+ T cells from blood. Regarding subset: CD45RO-CCR7+CD27+CD95- naive CD8+ T cells lacking CXCR3 (TNR3-). This TCR derives from a human donor in good health. Some clones in this sample may be carry-over from other donors' samples. The CDR3 spells CASSDGGLDTQYF.